The 20 T cell receptor beta chains given below trace back to one sample, sequenced in a study of beta chain features in type 1 diabetes. Study-level findings and limits: Shortening that was moderate but significant affected the TCRB CDR3s of Type 1 diabetes patients in all four CD4+ subsets.

No antigen is known for these receptors. Sequencing targeted expressed TCRB transcripts, as all isolated RNA had been reverse transcribed. Assay used: immunoSEQ multiplex PCR; TCRdb lists only in-frame clones, some missing. Altogether some 290,000 clones are present, roughly an eighth being singletons, with the ten largest covering around 0.016%. Specimen: naive CD4+ T cells from blood. All receptors derive from a man aged 25 to 40 with type 1 diabetes.

This clone was detected a few times. The chain recombines TRBV5-4 with TRBJ1-1, with a weak D call TRBD1 (5 bases). The germline CDR1 and CDR2 sequences are SGHNT and YYREEE (reference sequence). CDR3 length: 11 amino acids. Trimming took off 4 bases at V and 7 bases at J, with 8 bases between the two ends. CDR3 in amino acids: CASSADSEAFF. The CDR3 coding sequence is TGTGCCAGCAGCGCCGACAGTGAAGCTTTCTTT.

The J gene is TRBJ2-7, the V gene TRBV7-3, with 14 nucleotides matching TRBD2. V lost 4 bases to trimming and J lost 3 bases; unmatched junction nucleotides: 2. Per germline, CDR1 SGHTA and CDR2 FQGTGA. This CDR3 comprises 15 residues. CDR3 sequence reads: CASSWGLAGVYEQYF. The DNA of the CDR3 is TGTGCCAGCAGCTGGGGACTAGCGGGAGTCTACGAGCAGTACTTC. The variable domain in full, with the rest retrieved from reference TRBV7-3 and TRBJ2-7, is GAGVSQTPSNKVTEKGKYVELRCDPISGHTALYWYRQSLGQGPEFLIYFQGTGAADDSGLPNDRFFAVRPEGSVSTLKIQRTERGDSAVYLCASSWGLAGVYEQYFGPGTRLTVT.

The chain carries TRBV7-6 and TRBJ2-3; D is perhaps TRBD2 (5 bases). V was pared by 1 base and J by 0 bases, with 11 bases between. The CDR3 is 16 residues long. Germline V gene data show CDR1 as SGHVS and CDR2 as FNYEAQ. CDR3 in DNA: TGTGCCAGCAGCTTAGGTAGCGCTTCTAGCACAGATACGCAGTATTTT. It specifies CASSLGSASSTDTQYF.

This chain links TRBV18 with TRBJ2-5; TRBD2 is a possible D gene (5 bases). The V gene lost 1 base and the J gene lost 2 bases, with 14 bases spanning the gap. The germline gives CDR1 KGHSH, CDR2 LQKENI. The CDR3 is made up of 16 amino acids. CDR3 in amino acids: CASSPREGIGQETQYF. DNA of the CDR3: TGTGCCAGCTCACCACGAGAGGGAATTGGGCAAGAGACCCAGTACTTC.

This clone was recorded a few times. The rearrangement uses TRBV5-4 and TRBJ2-3; D not certain. From germline, CDR1 is SGHNT and CDR2 YYREEE (reference sequence). V was shortened by 4 bases and J by 6 bases, with 9 bases between the two germline ends. The CDR3 contains 12 residues. This CDR3 reads CASSPTPDTQYF. The DNA of the CDR3 is TGTGCCAGCAGCCCGACTCCTGATACGCAGTATTTT.

The CDR3 here is CASSDTSGRADEQFF. DNA for the CDR3: TGTGCCAGCAGTGATACTAGCGGGAGGGCCGATGAGCAGTTCTTC. The chain recombines TRBV25-1 with TRBJ2-1; 13 positions agree with TRBD2. V was clipped by 3 bases and J by 8 bases; unmatched bases: 4. CDR1 is MGHDK and CDR2 is SYGVNS in the germline V gene. The CDR3 runs 15 residues.

V and J are TRBV6-5 and TRBJ2-7; 7 bases line up with TRBD1. Per germline, CDR1 MNHEY and CDR2 SVGAGI. Germline trimming cut 2 bases from V and 4 bases from J; bases unmatched to any gene: 8. This CDR3 spans 15 amino acids. CDR3 residues: CASSYGRDRIYEQYF. For the CDR3, the DNA is TGTGCCAGCAGTTACGGCCGGGACAGAATTTACGAGCAGTACTTC.

This clone appeared a few times. The chain carries TRBV28 and TRBJ2-1, with D hard to call. Germline loops: CDR1 MDHEN, CDR2 SYDVKM. V was pared by 2 bases and J by 10 bases, with 9 bases between. The CDR3 totals 12 residues. The CDR3 sequence is CASSLDVLEQFF. CDR3 nucleotides: TGTGCCAGCAGTTTAGATGTACTAGAGCAGTTCTTC.

The J gene is TRBJ2-5, the V gene TRBV30, with 12 bases identical to TRBD2. This CDR3 spans 17 amino acids. V lost 2 bases to trimming and J lost 2 bases; unmatched junction nucleotides: 9. Germline V lookup: CDR1 GTSNPN, CDR2 SVGIG (reference sequence). DNA of the CDR3: TGTGCCTGGAGTTCACGCCGGACTAGCGGGACACAAGAGACCCAGTACTTC. It codes for CAWSSRRTSGTQETQYF.

This chain joins TRBV6-1 and TRBJ2-1; 9 bases are a match to TRBD2. Germline CDR1 and CDR2: MNHNS and SASEGT. The CDR3 covers 17 residues. With V trimmed by 2 bases and J by 2 bases, 7 bases remained unmatched. The CDR3 nucleotides are TGTGCCAGCAGTGAAAGGCGTGCGGGAGGGCCCTACAATGAGCAGTTCTTC. Residues: CASSERRAGGPYNEQFF.

The chain recombines TRBV7-2 with TRBJ2-3; a possible D gene is TRBD2 (6 bases). Germline V gene sequence: CDR1 SGHTA, CDR2 FQGNSA. The CDR3 consists of 14 residues. V was shortened by 3 bases and J by 4 bases, with 11 bases between the two germline ends. This CDR3 is CASSLSGSADTQYF. Here the CDR3 DNA reads TGTGCCAGCAGCTTGTCCGGGAGCGCAGATACGCAGTATTTT.

V gene TRBV7-2 combines with J gene TRBJ1-4; 9 nucleotides match TRBD1. Losses at the gene ends were 5 bases for V and 10 bases for J; bases not matched to a gene: 8. The CDR3 consists of 14 residues. Germline loops: CDR1 SGHTA, CDR2 FQGNSA. CDR3 in amino acids: CASSPGTGTRKLFF. The CDR3, as DNA: TGTGCCAGCAGCCCAGGGACAGGGACCCGAAAACTGTTTTTT.

The V call is TRBV27, the J call TRBJ2-1, with a possible D match to TRBD1 (5 bases). Trimming took off 10 bases at V and 4 bases at J, with 23 bases between the two ends. CDR3 length: 16 residues. From germline, CDR1 is MNHEY and CDR2 SMNVEV (reference sequence). CDR3 amino acids: CATHPLGAGGYNEQFF. CDR3 DNA sequence: TGTGCCACCCACCCGCTAGGGGCAGGTGGGTACAATGAGCAGTTCTTC.

This clone was observed a few times. The J gene is TRBJ2-1, the V gene TRBV5-6; 7 bases fit TRBD2. Germline V gene sequence: CDR1 SGHDT, CDR2 YYEEEE. V gave up 6 bases and J gave up 2 bases; unmatched junction bases: 11. This CDR3 spans 16 amino acids. The CDR3 spells CASTEFGEGPYNEQFF. CDR3 nucleotides: TGTGCCAGCACCGAGTTTGGGGAGGGGCCCTACAATGAGCAGTTCTTC.

The V and J genes are TRBV5-1 and TRBJ2-5; no definite D call. The CDR3 loop spans 13 amino acids. Trimming cost V 1 base and J 1 base, with 5 bases left between them. From germline, CDR1 is SGHRS and CDR2 YFSETQ. The CDR3 coding sequence is TGCGCCAGCAGCTTGACAGCCCAAGAGACCCAGTACTTC. Translated, it gives CASSLTAQETQYF.

This chain uses TRBV9 with TRBJ2-1; tentatively, D is TRBD2 (6 bases). V was trimmed by 0 bases and J by 4 bases, leaving 14 bases between them. The germline gives CDR1 SGDLS, CDR2 YYNGEE. The CDR3 covers 16 residues. The CDR3 nucleotides read TGTGCCAGCAGCGTAGAACTAGCAGCAGGATACAATGAGCAGTTCTTC. Translating gives CASSVELAAGYNEQFF.

This clone occurred a few times. J is TRBJ2-5 and V is TRBV23-1, with 15 nucleotides matching TRBD2. TRBV23-1 counts as an open reading frame of uncertain function. The CDR3 is made up of 16 amino acids. The V gene end was trimmed by 2 bases and the J gene end by 6 bases; junction bases not matched to a gene: 4. CDR3 residues: CASSQPGLAGGKTQYF. In nucleotides, the CDR3 is TGCGCCAGCAGTCAACCGGGACTAGCGGGAGGAAAGACCCAGTACTTC.

This chain's CDR3 is CASSLLRGYEQYF. The CDR3 nucleotides read TGTGCCAGCAGCTTATTAAGGGGGTACGAGCAGTACTTC. The rearrangement links TRBV11-1 to TRBJ2-7; a possible D gene is TRBD1 (6 bases). This CDR3 region has 13 residues. The germline V gene encodes CDR1 SGHAT and CDR2 FQDESV (reference sequence). The V and J ends lost 2 bases and 4 bases respectively, with 9 bases between them. Full variable domain (missing parts from reference TRBV11-1 and TRBJ2-7): EAEVAQSPRYKITEKSQAVAFWCDPISGHATLYWYRQILGQGPELLVQFQDESVVDDSQLPKDRFSAERLKGVDSTLKIQPAELGDSAMYLCASSLLRGYEQYFGPGTRLTVT.

This rearrangement joins TRBV6-5 to TRBJ2-1; 9 bases line up with TRBD2. This CDR3 spans 14 amino acids. The germline V gene encodes CDR1 MNHEY and CDR2 SVGAGI. The J segment lost 4 bases and the V segment lost 6 bases, leaving 4 bases of the junction unmatched. The CDR3 loop is CASSQGLAYNEQFF. The CDR3 nucleotides read TGTGCCAGCAGCCAGGGACTAGCTTACAATGAGCAGTTCTTC.

This clone has just a few counts. The rearrangement uses TRBV10-3 and TRBJ2-7, with D maybe TRBD2 (6 bases). This CDR3 comprises 15 residues. Trimming took 6 bases from V and 4 from J, leaving 19 bases between them. Germline assignment: CDR1 ENHRY and CDR2 SYGVKD. CDR3 DNA sequence: TGTGCCATCAGGAACCCAACCGGGAGAGCTTACGAGCAGTACTTC. Residues: CAIRNPTGRAYEQYF.